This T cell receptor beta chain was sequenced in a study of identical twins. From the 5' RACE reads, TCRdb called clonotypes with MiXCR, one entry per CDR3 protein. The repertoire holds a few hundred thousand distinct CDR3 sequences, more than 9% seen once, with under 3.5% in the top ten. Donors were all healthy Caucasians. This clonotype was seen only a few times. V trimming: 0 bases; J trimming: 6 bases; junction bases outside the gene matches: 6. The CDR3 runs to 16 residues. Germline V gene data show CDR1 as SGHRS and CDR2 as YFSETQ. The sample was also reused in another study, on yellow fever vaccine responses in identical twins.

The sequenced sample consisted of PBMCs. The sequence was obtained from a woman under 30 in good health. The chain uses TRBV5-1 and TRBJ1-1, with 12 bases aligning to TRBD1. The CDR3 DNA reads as TGCGCCAGCAGCTTGGTCCGGGACAGGGGGCGTTCTGAAGCTTTCTTT. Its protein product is CASSLVRDRGRSEAFF.